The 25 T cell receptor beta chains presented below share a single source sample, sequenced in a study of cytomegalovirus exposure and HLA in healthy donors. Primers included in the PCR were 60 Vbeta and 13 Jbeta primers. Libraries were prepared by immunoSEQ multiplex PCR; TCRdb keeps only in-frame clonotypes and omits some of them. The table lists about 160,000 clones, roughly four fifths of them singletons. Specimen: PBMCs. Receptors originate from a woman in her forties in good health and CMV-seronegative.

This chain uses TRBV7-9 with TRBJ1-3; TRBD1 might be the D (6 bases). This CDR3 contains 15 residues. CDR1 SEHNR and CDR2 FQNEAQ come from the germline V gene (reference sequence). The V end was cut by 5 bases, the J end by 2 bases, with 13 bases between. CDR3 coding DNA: TGTGCCAGCAGCCCTATTCAGGGGACTGGAAACACCATATATTTT. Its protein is CASSPIQGTGNTIYF.

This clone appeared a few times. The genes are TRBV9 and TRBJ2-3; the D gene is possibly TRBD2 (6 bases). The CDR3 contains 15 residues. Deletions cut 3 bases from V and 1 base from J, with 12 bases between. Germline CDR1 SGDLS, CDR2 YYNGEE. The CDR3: CASSEWGVGTDTQYF. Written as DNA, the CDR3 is TGTGCCAGCAGCGAGTGGGGGGTGGGCACAGATACGCAGTATTTT.

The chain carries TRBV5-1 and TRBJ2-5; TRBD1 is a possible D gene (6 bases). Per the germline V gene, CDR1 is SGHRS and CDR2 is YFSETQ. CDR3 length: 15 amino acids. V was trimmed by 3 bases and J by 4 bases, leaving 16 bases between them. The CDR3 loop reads CASSSLGTLIETQYF. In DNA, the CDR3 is TGCGCCAGCAGCTCCCTGGGGACACTGATAGAGACCCAGTACTTC.

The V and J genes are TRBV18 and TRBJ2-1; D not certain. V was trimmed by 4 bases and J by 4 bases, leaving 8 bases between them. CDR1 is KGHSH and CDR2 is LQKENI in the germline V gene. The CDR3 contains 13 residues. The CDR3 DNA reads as TGTGCCAGCTCACAGCAGGTTTACAATGAGCAGTTCTTC. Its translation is CASSQQVYNEQFF.

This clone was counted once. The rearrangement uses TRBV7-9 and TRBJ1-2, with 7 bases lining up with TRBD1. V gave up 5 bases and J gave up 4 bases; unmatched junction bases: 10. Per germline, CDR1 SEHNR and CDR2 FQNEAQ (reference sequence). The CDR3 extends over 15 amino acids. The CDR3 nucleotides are TGTGCCAGCAGCCAAGACAGGGAGTTGGGCTATGGCTACACCTTC. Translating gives CASSQDRELGYGYTF.

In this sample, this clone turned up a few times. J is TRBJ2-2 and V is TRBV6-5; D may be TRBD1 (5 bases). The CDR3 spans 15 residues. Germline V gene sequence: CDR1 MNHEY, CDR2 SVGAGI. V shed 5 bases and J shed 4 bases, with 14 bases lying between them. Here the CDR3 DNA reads TGTGCCAGCAGTCCTCGGGCTAGGGGCACCGGGGAGCTGTTTTTT. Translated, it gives CASSPRARGTGELFF.

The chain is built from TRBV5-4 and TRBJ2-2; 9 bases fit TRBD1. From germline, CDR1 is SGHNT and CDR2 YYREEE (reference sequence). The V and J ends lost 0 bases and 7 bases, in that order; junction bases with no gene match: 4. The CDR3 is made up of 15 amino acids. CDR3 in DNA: TGTGCCAGCAGCTTGGACGGACAGGGGAACGGGGAGCTGTTTTTT. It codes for CASSLDGQGNGELFF.

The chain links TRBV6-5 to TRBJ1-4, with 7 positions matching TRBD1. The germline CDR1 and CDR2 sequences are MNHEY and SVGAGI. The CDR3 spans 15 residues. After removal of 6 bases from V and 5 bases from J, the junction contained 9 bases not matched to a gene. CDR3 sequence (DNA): TGTGCCAGCAGCCGTTACAGGGGTAGAAATGAAAAACTGTTTTTT. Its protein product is CASSRYRGRNEKLFF.

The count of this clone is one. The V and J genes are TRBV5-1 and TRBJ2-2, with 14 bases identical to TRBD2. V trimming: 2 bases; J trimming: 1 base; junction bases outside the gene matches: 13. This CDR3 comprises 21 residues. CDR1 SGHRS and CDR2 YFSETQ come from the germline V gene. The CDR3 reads CASSFPGTSGGPGLNTGELFF. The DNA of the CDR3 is TGCGCCAGCAGCTTCCCCGGGACTAGCGGGGGCCCAGGCTTGAACACCGGGGAGCTGTTTTTT.

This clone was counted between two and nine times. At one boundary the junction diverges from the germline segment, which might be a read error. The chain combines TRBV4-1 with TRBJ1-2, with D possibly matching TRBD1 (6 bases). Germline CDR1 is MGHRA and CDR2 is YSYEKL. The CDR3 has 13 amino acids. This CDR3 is CASSQTRTGSFLF. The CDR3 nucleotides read TGCGCCAGCAGCCAGACTCGAACAGGGAGTTTCCTCTTC.

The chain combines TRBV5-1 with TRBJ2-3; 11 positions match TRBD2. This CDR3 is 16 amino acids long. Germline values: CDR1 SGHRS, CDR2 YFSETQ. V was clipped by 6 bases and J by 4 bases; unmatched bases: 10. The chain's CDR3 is CASTELTSGEADTQYF. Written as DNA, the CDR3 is TGCGCCAGCACCGAGCTGACTAGCGGGGAAGCAGATACGCAGTATTTT.

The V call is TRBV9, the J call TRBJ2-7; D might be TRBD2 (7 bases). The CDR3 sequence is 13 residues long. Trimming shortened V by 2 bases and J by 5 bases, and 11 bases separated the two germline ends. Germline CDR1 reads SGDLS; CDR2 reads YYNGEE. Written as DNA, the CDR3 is TGTGCCAGCAGCGTGGGGGGGCACCACGAGCAGTACTTC. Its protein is CASSVGGHHEQYF.

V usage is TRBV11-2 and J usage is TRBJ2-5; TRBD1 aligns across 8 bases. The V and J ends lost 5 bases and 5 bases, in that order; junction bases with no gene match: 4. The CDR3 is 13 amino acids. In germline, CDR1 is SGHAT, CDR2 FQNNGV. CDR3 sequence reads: CASSAGQAETQYF. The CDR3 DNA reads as TGTGCCAGCAGCGCGGGACAGGCGGAGACCCAGTACTTC.

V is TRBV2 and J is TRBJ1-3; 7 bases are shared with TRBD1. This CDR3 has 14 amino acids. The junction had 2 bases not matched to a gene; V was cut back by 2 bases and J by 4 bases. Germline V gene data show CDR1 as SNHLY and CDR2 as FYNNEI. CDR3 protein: CASSESRGGNTIYF. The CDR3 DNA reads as TGTGCCAGCAGTGAATCCAGGGGGGGAAACACCATATATTTT.

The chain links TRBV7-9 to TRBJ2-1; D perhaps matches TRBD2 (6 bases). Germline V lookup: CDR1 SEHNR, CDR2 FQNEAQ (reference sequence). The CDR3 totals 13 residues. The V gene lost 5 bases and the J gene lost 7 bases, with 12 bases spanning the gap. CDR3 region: CASSHGTPNEQFF. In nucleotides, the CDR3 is TGTGCCAGCAGCCACGGGACTCCAAATGAGCAGTTCTTC.

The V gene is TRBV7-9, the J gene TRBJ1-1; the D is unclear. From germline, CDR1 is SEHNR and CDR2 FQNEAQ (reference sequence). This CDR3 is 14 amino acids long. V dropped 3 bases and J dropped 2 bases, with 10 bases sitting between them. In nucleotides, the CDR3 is TGTGCCAGCAGCTTCTTTACGGGTAACACTGAAGCTTTCTTT. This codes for CASSFFTGNTEAFF. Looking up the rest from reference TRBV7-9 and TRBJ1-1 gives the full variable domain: DTGVSQNPRHKITKRGQNVTFRCDPISEHNRLYWYRQTLGQGPEFLTYFQNEAQLEKSRLLSDRFSAERPKGSFSTLEIQRTEQGDSAMYLCASSFFTGNTEAFFGQGTRLTVV.

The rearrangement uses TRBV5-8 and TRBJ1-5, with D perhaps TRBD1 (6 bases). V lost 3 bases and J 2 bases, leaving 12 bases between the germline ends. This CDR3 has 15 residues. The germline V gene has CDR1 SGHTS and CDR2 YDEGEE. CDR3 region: CASSYAGAGNQPQHF. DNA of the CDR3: TGTGCCAGCAGCTACGCGGGGGCAGGCAATCAGCCCCAGCATTTT.

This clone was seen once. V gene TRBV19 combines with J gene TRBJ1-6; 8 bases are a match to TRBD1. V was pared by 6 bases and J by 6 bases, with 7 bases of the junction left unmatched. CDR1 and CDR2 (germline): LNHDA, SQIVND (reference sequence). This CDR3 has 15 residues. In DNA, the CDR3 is TGTGCCAGTAGAGGCTCAGGGGGCGTTAATTCACCCCTCCACTTT. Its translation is CASRGSGGVNSPLHF.

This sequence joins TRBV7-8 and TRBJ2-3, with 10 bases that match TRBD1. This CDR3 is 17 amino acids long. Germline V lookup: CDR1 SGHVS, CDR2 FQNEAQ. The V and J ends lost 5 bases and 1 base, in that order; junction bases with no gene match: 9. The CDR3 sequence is CASSSRDRGSGTDTQYF. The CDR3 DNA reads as TGTGCCAGCAGCAGCAGGGACAGGGGCTCTGGCACAGATACGCAGTATTTT.

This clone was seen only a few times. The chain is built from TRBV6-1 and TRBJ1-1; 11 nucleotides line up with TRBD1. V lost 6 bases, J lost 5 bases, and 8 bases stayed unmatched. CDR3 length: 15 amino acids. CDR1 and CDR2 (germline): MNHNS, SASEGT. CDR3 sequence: CASSHLGQGATEAFF. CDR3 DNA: TGTGCCAGCAGCCACCTCGGACAGGGGGCAACTGAAGCTTTCTTT.

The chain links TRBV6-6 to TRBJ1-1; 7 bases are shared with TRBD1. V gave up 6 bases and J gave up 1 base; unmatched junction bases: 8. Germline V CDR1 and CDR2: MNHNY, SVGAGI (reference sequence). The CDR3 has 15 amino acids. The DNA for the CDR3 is TGTGCCAGCAGGCTACAGGGGTTTTCGAACACTGAAGCTTTCTTT. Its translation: CASRLQGFSNTEAFF.

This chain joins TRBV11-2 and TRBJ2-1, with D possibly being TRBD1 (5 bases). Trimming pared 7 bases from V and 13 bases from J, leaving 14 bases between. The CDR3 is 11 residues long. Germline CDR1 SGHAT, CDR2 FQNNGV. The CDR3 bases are TGTGCCAGCACCGTGGGGCCCCTCCAGTTCTTC. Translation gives CASTVGPLQFF.

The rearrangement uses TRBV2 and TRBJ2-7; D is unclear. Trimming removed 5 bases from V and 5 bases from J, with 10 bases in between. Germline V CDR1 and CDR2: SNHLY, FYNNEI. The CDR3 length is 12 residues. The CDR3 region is CASSSGFHEQYF. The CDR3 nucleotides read TGTGCCAGCAGTTCCGGGTTCCACGAGCAGTACTTC. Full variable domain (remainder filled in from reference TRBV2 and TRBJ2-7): EPEVTQTPSHQVTQMGQEVILRCVPISNHLYFYWYRQILGQKVEFLVSFYNNEISEKSEIFDDQFSVERPDGSNFTLKIRSTKLEDSAMYFCASSSGFHEQYFGPGTRLTVT.

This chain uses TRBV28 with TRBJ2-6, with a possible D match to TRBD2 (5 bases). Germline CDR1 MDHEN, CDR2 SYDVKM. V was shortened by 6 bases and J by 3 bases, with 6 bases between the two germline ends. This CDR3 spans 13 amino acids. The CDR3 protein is CASSGNGANVLTF. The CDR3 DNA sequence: TGTGCCAGCAGCGGGAATGGGGCCAACGTCCTGACTTTC.

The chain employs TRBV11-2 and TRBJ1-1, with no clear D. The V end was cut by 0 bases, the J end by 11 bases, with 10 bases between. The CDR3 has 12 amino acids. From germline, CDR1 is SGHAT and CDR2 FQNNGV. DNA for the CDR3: TGTGCCAGCAGCTTAGAGGGGAGGGCGGCTTTCTTT. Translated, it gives CASSLEGRAAFF.